This T cell receptor beta chain was observed in a study of blood T cell repertoires in COVID-19. Germline CDR1 and CDR2: SGHAT and FQNNGV. The CDR3 is 16 residues long. Trimming cost V 2 bases and J 7 bases; bases outside gene matches: 7. This clone appeared a single time. Data came from immunoSEQ multiplex PCR; TCRdb stores just in-frame clones and leaves some out. The sample lists around 260,000 clones; 84% were seen once. The sequencing input was peripheral blood. The V and J genes are TRBV11-2 and TRBJ2-2, with 10 bases matching TRBD2. The TCR sequence derives from a man aged 60-69 years with acute or convalescent COVID-19. CDR3 residues: CASSLWASGGGGELFF. In DNA form, the CDR3 reads TGTGCCAGCAGCTTATGGGCTAGCGGGGGAGGCGGGGAGCTGTTTTTT.